This entry lists 19 T cell receptor beta chains sequenced from one sample in a study of shared clonotypes between healthy human individuals. Sequenced by immunoSEQ multiplex PCR; TCRdb stores in-frame clones only, minus some. This table has 530,000 or so clones, nearly 80% appearing once. Sequencing used PBMCs. The receptors here all came from a woman aged 40 to 49 in good health. Some clones in this sample may be carry-over from other donors' samples.

The chain is built from TRBV10-2 and TRBJ2-7, with TRBD1 matching over 7 bases. Germline-derived CDR1 and CDR2 are WSHSY and SAAADI. V was clipped by 6 bases and J by 4 bases; unmatched bases: 6. The CDR3 totals 13 residues. The CDR3 DNA reads as TGCGCCAGCAGGGACAGGAGCGTTTACGAGCAGTACTTC. Protein: CASRDRSVYEQYF.

The chain joins TRBV28 to TRBJ2-7; TRBD2 might be the D (6 bases). Germline lookup yields CDR1 MDHEN and CDR2 SYDVKM. The CDR3 runs to 16 residues. The germline V and J ends were trimmed by 5 bases and 3 bases, with 20 bases remaining between them. The CDR3 is CASSRPTRTPLYEQYF. DNA of the CDR3: TGTGCCAGCAGTCGCCCGACTAGGACCCCCCTCTACGAGCAGTACTTC.

On this clone itself: Being one base from a much bigger clone, this may be a read error. Other DNA sequences in this specimen translate into the identical CDR3. Written as DNA, the CDR3 is TGCAGTGTTATGAAACAGGAAAAACTGTTTTTT. As protein: CSVMKQEKLFF. The chain has TRBV20-1 and TRBJ1-4; D gene unclear. The CDR3 has 11 residues. V was shortened by 7 bases and J by 8 bases, with 11 bases between the two germline ends. Looked up from germline, CDR1 is DFQATT and CDR2 is SNEGSKA (reference sequence).

This clone was picked up one time. In DNA, the CDR3 is TGTGCCAGCAGCTTTCCATCAGGGATCATGACTGAAGCTTTCTTT. The encoded protein is CASSFPSGIMTEAFF. This chain connects TRBV7-8 to TRBJ1-1; D is perhaps TRBD1 (5 bases). Germline V gene data show CDR1 as SGHVS and CDR2 as FQNEAQ. V was cut by 3 bases and J by 5 bases, with 16 bases left in between. The CDR3 spans 15 residues.

The chain has TRBV28 and TRBJ1-4; 7 positions agree with TRBD1. J gave up 7 bases and V 9 bases, and 8 bases lay outside the gene matches. The germline V gene has CDR1 MDHEN and CDR2 SYDVKM. The CDR3 loop spans 13 amino acids. The CDR3 loop is CASLRGLGEKLFF. DNA for the CDR3: TGTGCCAGTCTGAGGGGGCTCGGTGAAAAACTGTTTTTT. The whole variable domain, filled in from reference TRBV28 and TRBJ1-4, reads DVKVTQSSRYLVKRTGEKVFLECVQDMDHENMFWYRQDPGLGLRLIYFSYDVKMKEKGDIPEGYSVSREKKERFSLILESASTNQTSMYLCASLRGLGEKLFFGSGTQLSVL.

The chain combines TRBV2 with TRBJ1-5; 7 bases are shared with TRBD1. This CDR3 region has 16 residues. CDR1 is SNHLY and CDR2 is FYNNEI in the germline V gene. V trimming: 5 bases; J trimming: 7 bases; junction bases outside the gene matches: 14. This chain's CDR3 is CASSSHGRTGGQPQHF. CDR3 DNA: TGTGCCAGCAGTTCCCATGGCCGGACAGGAGGGCAGCCCCAGCATTTT.

The genes are TRBV6-5 and TRBJ2-2; no definite D call. Germline V gene sequence: CDR1 MNHEY, CDR2 SVGAGI. V lost 11 bases, J lost 7 bases, and 11 bases lay in between. The CDR3 runs to 11 residues. Here the CDR3 DNA reads TGTGCCGCTAAGAGCTACGGGGAGCTGTTTTTT. Translating it yields CAAKSYGELFF.

The genes are TRBV29-1 and TRBJ2-5, with TRBD1 as a possible D gene (6 bases). V lost 1 base, J lost 2 bases, and 17 bases lay in between. Germline V gene lookup returns CDR1 SQVTM and CDR2 ANQGSEA. This CDR3 comprises 16 residues. CDR3 nucleotide sequence: TGCAGCGTTGAAGGCCTTAGCCCTACAGGGCAAGAGACCCAGTACTTC. Amino acid sequence: CSVEGLSPTGQETQYF.

This clone appeared a few times. J is TRBJ2-7 and V is TRBV11-2; D might be TRBD1 (5 bases). V lost 5 bases and J 5 bases, leaving 13 bases between the germline ends. Germline loops: CDR1 SGHAT, CDR2 FQNNGV. This CDR3 contains 13 residues. The DNA of the CDR3 is TGTGCCAGCAGCCCAACAGGCGCTGACGAGCAGTACTTC. Amino acid sequence: CASSPTGADEQYF.

The CDR3 bases are TGTGCCAGCAGGTCCACGGGGAATCAGCCCCAGCATTTT. This gives the protein CASRSTGNQPQHF. V and J are TRBV28 and TRBJ1-5, with D uncertain. V was shortened by 6 bases and J by 4 bases, with 10 bases between the two germline ends. There are 13 residues in the CDR3. Germline V gene lookup returns CDR1 MDHEN and CDR2 SYDVKM.

The V and J genes are TRBV9 and TRBJ2-7; D might be TRBD1 (5 bases). V was shortened by 0 bases and J by 12 bases, with 16 bases between the two germline ends. The germline V gene has CDR1 SGDLS and CDR2 YYNGEE. The CDR3 sequence is 13 residues long. The DNA of the CDR3 is TGTGCCAGCAGCGTAGGGGTGGGGCGACTTCCGTACTTC. It is translated as CASSVGVGRLPYF.

The chain combines TRBV4-1 with TRBJ2-3, with D unresolved. CDR3 size: 15 residues. The germline CDR1 and CDR2 sequences are MGHRA and YSYEKL. V was pared by 2 bases and J by 3 bases, with 12 bases between. DNA of the CDR3: TGCGCCAGCAGCCAACTAGGGTTAAAAACAGATACGCAGTATTTT. Translated: CASSQLGLKTDTQYF.

The chain has TRBV25-1 and TRBJ1-6; 9 nucleotides agree with TRBD1. Trimming took 9 bases from V and 6 from J; bases not matched to a gene: 3. Germline V CDR1 and CDR2: MGHDK, SYGVNS. The CDR3 spans 13 residues. CDR3 nucleotide sequence: TGTGCCAGTGGGGACAGGGTTAATTCACCCCTCCACTTT. Translating it yields CASGDRVNSPLHF.

The chain recombines TRBV2 with TRBJ2-1; D is unclear. Germline lookup yields CDR1 SNHLY and CDR2 FYNNEI. Trimming stripped 3 bases from V and 9 bases from J, with 12 bases between. The CDR3 totals 13 residues. The CDR3 here is CASSENLAIEQFF. The CDR3 bases are TGTGCCAGCAGTGAGAACTTAGCAATTGAGCAGTTCTTC.

A word on this clone: The junction differs from germline at one of its ends, possibly a read error. Other DNA sequences within the sample encode an identical CDR3. V is TRBV4-1 and J is TRBJ1-5; unclear D gene. The CDR3 loop spans 13 amino acids. CDR1 is MGHRA, CDR2 YSYEKL, per germline. The CDR3 sequence is CASSQDPNQHQHF. CDR3 nucleotides: TGCGCCAGCAGCCAAGACCCGAATCAGCACCAGCACTTT.

The V gene is TRBV4-1, the J gene TRBJ2-5, with D uncertain. The V and J ends lost 0 bases and 1 base respectively, with 9 bases between them. Germline V gives CDR1 MGHRA, CDR2 YSYEKL. The CDR3 covers 15 residues. The CDR3, as DNA: TGCGCCAGCAGCCAAGATGGCCAACCCCAAGAGACCCAGTACTTC. Translation: CASSQDGQPQETQYF.

The V gene is TRBV28, the J gene TRBJ1-4, with TRBD1 matching 7 bases. Trimming took 6 bases from V and 3 from J; bases not matched to a gene: 7. The CDR3 is 15 residues long. Germline-derived CDR1 and CDR2 are MDHEN and SYDVKM. The CDR3 protein is CASRSRDRPNEKLFF. The CDR3 DNA reads as TGTGCCAGCAGAAGCAGGGACAGACCTAATGAAAAACTGTTTTTT.

V is TRBV7-3 and J is TRBJ2-7; TRBD2 agrees at 10 bases. Per the germline V gene, CDR1 is SGHTA and CDR2 is FQGTGA. V lost 4 bases, J lost 2 bases, and 5 bases stayed unmatched. The CDR3 is 15 amino acids. The CDR3 DNA reads as TGTGCCAGCAGCTCATATAGCGGGAGGCCCTACGAGCAGTACTTC. Translation gives CASSSYSGRPYEQYF. The full variable domain, its missing parts supplied by reference TRBV7-3 and TRBJ2-7, is GAGVSQTPSNKVTEKGKYVELRCDPISGHTALYWYRQSLGQGPEFLIYFQGTGAADDSGLPNDRFFAVRPEGSVSTLKIQRTERGDSAVYLCASSSYSGRPYEQYFGPGTRLTVT.

The J gene is TRBJ2-5, the V gene TRBV2, with 8 nucleotides matching TRBD2. Germline CDR1 SNHLY, CDR2 FYNNEI. The CDR3 contains 12 residues. J gave up 1 base and V 11 bases, and 3 bases lay outside the gene matches. The CDR3 DNA reads TGTGCCGGCGGGGGGTCCCAAGAGACCCAGTACTTC. Encoded protein: CAGGGSQETQYF.